Presented here are 21 T cell receptor beta chains from one specimen sequenced in a study of Ad26.COV2.S vaccination and SARS-CoV-2 variants. Profiled with immunoSEQ multiplex PCR; TCRdb holds only in-frame clones, not every one. Here the sample spans about 420,000 clones, 70% to 90% being singletons. Treatment defined: 19 received Ad26.COV2.S at low or high dose, single or two shots; about five received placebo; per-sample allocation not given. Sample collection was performed on day 63 after the first vaccine or placebo injection. The input for sequencing was peripheral blood, taken in a trial of Ad26.COV2.S vaccine versus placebo. All receptors come from a person between 18 and 59 years old who received the Ad26.COV2.S COVID-19 vaccine or a placebo.

A few counts support this clone. The rearrangement joins TRBV28 to TRBJ2-7; the match to TRBD1 covers 9 bases. The CDR3 runs 14 residues. Germline lookup yields CDR1 MDHEN and CDR2 SYDVKM. J was trimmed by 3 bases and V by 6 bases; bases with no gene match: 6. CDR3 DNA: TGTGCCAGCAGGGGGACAGGGCTTGGCTACGAGCAGTACTTC. The encoded protein is CASRGTGLGYEQYF.

V is TRBV7-7 and J is TRBJ2-1; 11 nucleotides line up with TRBD2. From germline, CDR1 is SSHAT and CDR2 FNYEAQ (reference sequence). The trim removed 3 bases at V and 6 bases at J, leaving 7 bases unmatched. There are 16 residues in the CDR3. The CDR3 region is CASSFQLAGASNEQFF. The CDR3, as DNA: TGTGCCAGCAGCTTTCAACTAGCGGGGGCCAGCAATGAGCAGTTCTTC. Full variable domain (remainder filled in from reference TRBV7-7 and TRBJ2-1): GAGVSQSPRYKVTKRGQDVTLRCDPISSHATLYWYQQALGQGPEFLTYFNYEAQPDKSGLPSDRFSAERPEGSISTLTIQRTEQRDSAMYRCASSFQLAGASNEQFFGPGTRLTVL.

The CDR3: CASSLRQEVYEQYF. In nucleotides, the CDR3 is TGTGCCAGCAGCCTCCGACAGGAGGTCTACGAGCAGTACTTC. The chain links TRBV3-1 (or the pseudogene TRBV3-2) to TRBJ2-7, with TRBD1 as a possible D gene (6 bases). V was trimmed by 4 bases and J by 3 bases, leaving 13 bases between them. Looked up from germline, CDR1 is LGHDT and CDR2 is YNNKEL (reference sequence). This CDR3 spans 14 amino acids.

The V call is TRBV19, the J call TRBJ1-2; a possible D gene is TRBD1 (5 bases). V was pared by 5 bases and J by 6 bases, with 16 bases between. The CDR3 loop spans 14 amino acids. The germline V gene encodes CDR1 LNHDA and CDR2 SQIVND (reference sequence). The CDR3 here is CASSLEGVNDGYTF. The CDR3 DNA follows: TGTGCCAGTAGTCTGGAAGGGGTGAACGATGGCTACACCTTC.

This clone has only a few counts. Written as DNA, the CDR3 is TGTGCCAGCAGTTTTTCTCCAGAGAACAATCAGCCCCAGCATTTT. It translates to CASSFSPENNQPQHF. The V call is TRBV28, the J call TRBJ1-5; no reliable D call. Germline lookup yields CDR1 MDHEN and CDR2 SYDVKM. The CDR3 is 15 residues long. The V end lost 3 bases, the J end lost 3 bases, and 12 bases lay between the germline ends. The whole variable domain, filled in from reference TRBV28 and TRBJ1-5, reads DVKVTQSSRYLVKRTGEKVFLECVQDMDHENMFWYRQDPGLGLRLIYFSYDVKMKEKGDIPEGYSVSREKKERFSLILESASTNQTSMYLCASSFSPENNQPQHFGDGTRLSIL.

The chain has TRBV4-1 and TRBJ1-3; 8 bases agree with TRBD1. J was trimmed by 5 bases and V by 4 bases; bases with no gene match: 10. There are 16 residues in the CDR3. Germline CDR1 reads MGHRA; CDR2 reads YSYEKL. CDR3 in DNA: TGCGCCAGCAGCCCAGACAGGGGACAGGACCGAAACACCATATATTTT. Translation gives CASSPDRGQDRNTIYF.

The chain links TRBV5-1 to TRBJ2-3, with TRBD2 matching over 7 bases. V was pared by 4 bases and J by 2 bases, with 10 bases of the junction left unmatched. This CDR3 region has 16 residues. In germline, CDR1 is SGHRS, CDR2 YFSETQ. In nucleotides, the CDR3 is TGCGCCAGCAGCAATGCTCCCGGGACTAACACAGATACGCAGTATTTT. This codes for CASSNAPGTNTDTQYF.

The chain carries TRBV28 and TRBJ1-3; D perhaps matches TRBD1 (5 bases). CDR3 length equals 15 residues. Trimming pared 6 bases from V and 3 bases from J, leaving 15 bases between. Germline loops: CDR1 MDHEN, CDR2 SYDVKM. The CDR3 DNA sequence: TGTGCCAGCAGCCTGGGGGGGGTTGGTGGAAACACCATATATTTT. Amino acid sequence: CASSLGGVGGNTIYF. Full variable domain (missing parts from reference TRBV28 and TRBJ1-3): DVKVTQSSRYLVKRTGEKVFLECVQDMDHENMFWYRQDPGLGLRLIYFSYDVKMKEKGDIPEGYSVSREKKERFSLILESASTNQTSMYLCASSLGGVGGNTIYFGEGSWLTVV.

This chain links TRBV11-2 with TRBJ2-2; a possible D gene is TRBD1 (6 bases). Looked up from germline, CDR1 is SGHAT and CDR2 is FQNNGV. This CDR3 is built from 14 residues. Trimming cost V 6 bases and J 1 base, with 9 bases left between them. DNA of the CDR3: TGTGCCAGCAGGCCACAGGGGAACACCGGGGAGCTGTTTTTT. The encoded protein is CASRPQGNTGELFF.

This clone was picked up one time. CDR3 nucleotides: TGTGCCAGCAGTTTCCCTCCAAGGAGGAGGGGGGGCGAAGATACGCAGTATTTT. Translating it yields CASSFPPRRRGGEDTQYF. This chain uses TRBV27 with TRBJ2-3; a weak D match, TRBD2 (7 bases). CDR1 is MNHEY, CDR2 SMNVEV, per germline (reference sequence). V lost 3 bases to trimming and J lost 5 bases, with 24 bases between them. The CDR3 is 18 residues long.

The chain joins TRBV5-5 to TRBJ2-7; D is tentatively TRBD1 or TRBD2 (6 bases each). In germline, CDR1 is SGHKS, CDR2 YYEKEE (reference sequence). V lost 3 bases and J 0 bases, leaving 16 bases between the germline ends. The CDR3 runs to 16 residues. The DNA for the CDR3 is TGTGCCAGCAGCTCAGGACAGCTCGGGGGCTCCTACGAGCAGTACTTC. This translates into CASSSGQLGGSYEQYF. Full variable domain (outside the CDR3, taken from reference TRBV5-5 and TRBJ2-7): DAGVTQSPTHLIKTRGQQVTLRCSPISGHKSVSWYQQVLGQGPQFIFQYYEKEERGRGNFPDRFSARQFPNYSSELNVNALLLGDSALYLCASSSGQLGGSYEQYFGPGTRLTVT.

The J gene is TRBJ1-2, the V gene TRBV6-5, with a weak D call TRBD1 (5 bases). Looked up from germline, CDR1 is MNHEY and CDR2 is SVGAGI. The CDR3 length is 13 residues. Trimming removed 5 bases at V and 8 bases at J, with 15 bases between. This chain's CDR3 is CASSLTGVGGYTF. CDR3 in DNA: TGTGCCAGCAGTCTCACAGGTGTCGGCGGCTACACCTTC.

The V and J genes are TRBV18 and TRBJ1-1, with TRBD1 as a possible D gene (6 bases). V was clipped by 0 bases and J by 1 base, with 6 bases between them. CDR3 length: 14 amino acids. The germline V gene has CDR1 KGHSH and CDR2 LQKENI. The CDR3 spells CASSPPGQNTEAFF. The CDR3 DNA sequence: TGTGCCAGCTCACCACCGGGACAGAACACTGAAGCTTTCTTT.

The chain couples TRBV5-5 to TRBJ2-4, with D possibly being TRBD2 (6 bases). The CDR3 is 17 amino acids. Trimming removed 0 bases from V and 6 bases from J, with 19 bases in between. Germline assignment: CDR1 SGHKS and CDR2 YYEKEE (reference sequence). CDR3 DNA: TGTGCCAGCAGCTTGGACTTCTTGGGGCAGGGAGGAAACATTCAGTACTTC. It specifies CASSLDFLGQGGNIQYF.

This chain joins TRBV4-2 and TRBJ1-2, with D unresolved. Per germline, CDR1 LGHNA and CDR2 YNFKEQ. V lost 0 bases, J lost 5 bases, and 13 bases lay in between. The CDR3 extends over 15 amino acids. Here the CDR3 DNA reads TGTGCCAGCAGCCAAGATCTGGACGGGAGGTATGGCTACACCTTC. Translated, it gives CASSQDLDGRYGYTF.

Here the CDR3 DNA reads TGCGCCAGCAGCGGACGACAGGGGTCTAGCACAGATACGCAGTATTTT. This codes for CASSGRQGSSTDTQYF. The rearrangement links TRBV5-1 to TRBJ2-3, with 8 bases identical to TRBD1. This CDR3 comprises 16 residues. V lost 4 bases to trimming and J lost 0 bases; unmatched junction nucleotides: 7. CDR1 is SGHRS and CDR2 is YFSETQ in the germline V gene.

The V and J genes are TRBV7-9 and TRBJ2-5; D possibly corresponds to TRBD1 (5 bases). With 6 bases removed from V and 5 bases from J, the gap between germline ends came to 19 bases. Per the germline V gene, CDR1 is SEHNR and CDR2 is FQNEAQ (reference sequence). This CDR3 is built from 15 residues. CDR3 sequence: CASSLTGALVETQYF. The CDR3 nucleotides read TGTGCCAGCAGTCTTACAGGAGCCCTGGTGGAGACCCAGTACTTC.

This clone appeared a single time. The chain is built from TRBV7-2 and TRBJ2-3; 9 bases map to TRBD2. The ends lost 3 bases at V and 2 bases at J; junction bases unmatched: 3. The CDR3 is 15 amino acids. Germline CDR1 is SGHTA and CDR2 is FQGNSA. The CDR3 DNA follows: TGTGCCAGCAGCTTTGGCGGGGGGGACACAGATACGCAGTATTTT. Translation gives CASSFGGGDTDTQYF.

J is TRBJ2-7 and V is TRBV5-1; D might be TRBD1 (6 bases). Germline-derived CDR1 and CDR2 are SGHRS and YFSETQ. The CDR3 has 13 residues. V lost 3 bases and J lost 1, with 8 bases in between. The CDR3 DNA reads as TGCGCCAGCAGCTCCGGACAGTCCTACGAGCAGTACTTC. Its protein is CASSSGQSYEQYF.

The DNA of the CDR3 is TGTGCCAGCAGTTTCTCTAGCGCATACGAGCAGTACTTC. Translated, it gives CASSFSSAYEQYF. The chain recombines TRBV27 with TRBJ2-7, with D possibly TRBD2 on 6 matching bases. Trimming removed 3 bases at V and 4 bases at J, with 10 bases between. Germline V CDR1 and CDR2: MNHEY, SMNVEV (reference sequence). This CDR3 region has 13 residues.

This chain uses TRBV5-4 with TRBJ1-2; D gene uncertain. Germline V gene data show CDR1 as SGHNT and CDR2 as YYREEE (reference sequence). V lost 3 bases, J lost 8 bases, and 20 bases lay in between. The CDR3 covers 15 residues. The DNA for the CDR3 is TGTGCCAGCAGCTCCCCCCGTGCGGGGTTGGAGGGCTACACCTTC. Translated, it gives CASSSPRAGLEGYTF.